This T cell receptor beta chain was sequenced for a study of cytomegalovirus exposure and HLA in healthy donors. Whole-study findings and limits: HLA alleles were associated with 15,000 to 20,000 TCR beta sequences in a later analysis at 0.05 false discovery rate.

Among the donors, all were healthy bone marrow donors. With 60 Vbeta and 13 Jbeta primers, the PCR was carried out. Clones were read by immunoSEQ multiplex PCR, and TCRdb kept only the in-frame ones, dropping some. Of 35,000 to 45,000 clones in the sample, roughly 76% were seen once. Regarding this clone: Its antigen is as yet unknown.

Germline V CDR1 and CDR2: LNHDA, SQIVND (reference sequence). After removal of 8 bases from V and 16 bases from J, the junction contained 7 bases not matched to a gene. The CDR3 is 11 residues long. The sample comprised PBMCs. The sequence came from a woman in her thirties or forties in good health and CMV-seronegative. The chain employs TRBV19 and TRBJ1-5; 11 bases map to TRBD1. CDR3 coding DNA: TGTGCCAGTTCAAGGGACAGGGGGAAACATTTT. Translated, it gives CASSRDRGKHF.